These 27 T cell receptor beta chains were sequenced from one sample in a study of CD8 T cells in Susac syndrome. The RNA input was roughly 0.45 to 1 ug, and it was reverse transcribed with random hexamers. TCRdb ran MiXCR on the immunoSEQ multiplex PCR reads and lists one entry per CDR3 protein. The table records 330,000 or so distinct CDR3 sequences, approximately 90% of them present only once. The sequenced sample consisted of CD8+ T cells from PBMCs. Receptor source: a human donor with multiple sclerosis.

This chain connects TRBV20-1 to TRBJ2-1; 10 nucleotides agree with TRBD2. V shed 3 bases and J 3 bases; nucleotides not matched to a gene: 8. The CDR3 covers 16 residues. The germline V gene has CDR1 DFQATT and CDR2 SNEGSKA (reference sequence). As DNA, the CDR3 is TGCAGTGCTAGTTTAGCGGGGGGCCTAGACTACAATGAGCAGTTCTTC. Translation: CSASLAGGLDYNEQFF.

The chain combines TRBV10-3 with TRBJ1-2; TRBD1 matches at 10 bases. There are 14 residues in the CDR3. The germline V gene encodes CDR1 ENHRY and CDR2 SYGVKD. The J segment lost 4 bases and the V segment lost 6 bases, leaving 5 bases of the junction unmatched. CDR3 coding DNA: TGTGCCATCAGGGACAGGGGGACTACCTATGGCTACACCTTC. This translates into CAIRDRGTTYGYTF.

The chain recombines TRBV7-3 with TRBJ2-1; D unresolved. This CDR3 spans 14 amino acids. Germline assignment: CDR1 SGHTA and CDR2 FQGTGA. The germline V and J ends were trimmed by 2 bases and 5 bases, with 10 bases remaining between them. The CDR3 protein is CASSLFDTDNEQFF. In DNA form, the CDR3 reads TGTGCCAGCAGCTTATTTGACACAGACAATGAGCAGTTCTTC.

The V and J genes are TRBV6-5 and TRBJ2-7, with 8 positions matching TRBD2. The trim removed 6 bases at V and 5 bases at J, leaving 9 bases unmatched. CDR1 MNHEY and CDR2 SVGAGI come from the germline V gene. The CDR3 is made up of 14 amino acids. The CDR3 region is CASSPSAGGNEQYF. The CDR3, as DNA: TGTGCCAGCAGCCCCTCGGCGGGAGGCAACGAGCAGTACTTC.

This clonotype has a handful of counts. The gene calls are TRBV7-2 and TRBJ2-7; 7 bases line up with TRBD2. CDR1 and CDR2 from the germline V gene are SGHTA and FQGNSA. This CDR3 has 14 amino acids. Trimming removed 4 bases from V and 4 bases from J; junction bases left unmatched: 7. As DNA, the CDR3 is TGTGCCAGCAGCTGGCGGGAGTTAGGGTACGAGCAGTACTTC. Protein sequence: CASSWRELGYEQYF. The full variable domain, rest sourced from reference TRBV7-2 and TRBJ2-7, is GAGVSQSPSNKVTEKGKDVELRCDPISGHTALYWYRQSLGQGLEFLIYFQGNSAPDKSGLPSDRFSAERTGGSVSTLTIQRTQQEDSAVYLCASSWRELGYEQYFGPGTRLTVT.

This clonotype appeared a single time. The chain employs TRBV5-1 and TRBJ2-7, with a weak D call TRBD2 (6 bases). Trimming stripped 5 bases from V and 7 bases from J, with 13 bases between. Germline V gene sequence: CDR1 SGHRS, CDR2 YFSETQ. The CDR3 totals 12 residues. For the CDR3, the DNA is TGCGCCAGCAGTCACGGGGGTAGTGAGCAGTACTTC. Protein: CASSHGGSEQYF.

The chain recombines TRBV20-1 with TRBJ2-4, with 10 bases that match TRBD2. The CDR3 loop spans 18 amino acids. Trimming at V came to 3 bases and at J to 1 base, leaving 12 bases not matched to a gene. Germline CDR1 and CDR2: DFQATT and SNEGSKA (reference sequence). The CDR3 loop is CSASGGLAGDNAKNIQYF. The CDR3 DNA reads TGCAGTGCTAGCGGTGGCCTAGCGGGAGACAATGCCAAAAACATTCAGTACTTC.

The chain has TRBV25-1 and TRBJ2-2; D gene uncertain. The CDR3 consists of 12 residues. Trimming pared 1 base from V and 6 bases from J, leaving 3 bases between. Germline V gene data show CDR1 as MGHDK and CDR2 as SYGVNS. CDR3 region: CASSEFPGELFF. The CDR3 nucleotides read TGTGCCAGCAGTGAATTTCCCGGGGAGCTGTTTTTT.

V usage is TRBV2 and J usage is TRBJ2-1; D is unresolved. Per germline, CDR1 SNHLY and CDR2 FYNNEI. The CDR3 extends over 15 amino acids. V lost 5 bases and J 0 bases, leaving 11 bases between the germline ends. As DNA, the CDR3 is TGTGCCAGCAGTCAGGCCTGGGGCTCCTACAATGAGCAGTTCTTC. Translation gives CASSQAWGSYNEQFF.

The J gene is TRBJ2-7, the V gene TRBV7-2; TRBD1 agrees at 8 bases. The V gene's germline CDR1 is SGHTA and CDR2 FQGNSA. The CDR3 has 15 amino acids. V dropped 5 bases and J dropped 2; count of bases not matched to a gene: 8. CDR3 loop: CASSPVGQGPYEQYF. For the CDR3, the DNA is TGTGCCAGCAGCCCAGTCGGACAGGGCCCCTACGAGCAGTACTTC.

The rearrangement joins TRBV30 to TRBJ1-1; D is unresolved. The germline gives CDR1 GTSNPN, CDR2 SVGIG (reference sequence). The CDR3 is 13 amino acids. Deletions cut 1 base from V and 1 base from J, with 7 bases between. This chain's CDR3 is CAWSADGNTEAFF. The CDR3 region has the DNA TGTGCCTGGAGTGCAGACGGGAACACTGAAGCTTTCTTT.

The V and J genes are TRBV2 and TRBJ2-4; D is unclear. V shed 7 bases and J shed 0 bases, with 10 bases lying between them. CDR1 is SNHLY, CDR2 FYNNEI, per germline. The CDR3 spans 14 residues. CDR3: CASTEQVAKNIQYF. CDR3 in DNA: TGTGCCAGCACCGAACAAGTAGCCAAAAACATTCAGTACTTC.

The count of this clonotype is one. The chain carries TRBV30 and TRBJ2-3; possibly TRBD1 for D (5 bases). Per germline, CDR1 GTSNPN and CDR2 SVGIG (reference sequence). Trimming left V 4 bases short and J 2 bases short, with 13 bases between. The CDR3 length is 14 residues. CDR3 protein: CAWNLPTATDTQYF. CDR3 bases: TGTGCCTGGAACCTGCCGACAGCCACAGATACGCAGTATTTT.

The chain recombines TRBV6-1 with TRBJ2-6; D gene uncertain. Per germline, CDR1 MNHNS and CDR2 SASEGT. The CDR3 loop spans 13 amino acids. V shed 8 bases and J shed 2 bases, with 7 bases lying between them. Written as DNA, the CDR3 is TGTGCCAGCGGGCTCGCTGGGGCCAACGTCCTGACTTTC. Protein: CASGLAGANVLTF.

The chain uses TRBV20-1 and TRBJ2-5; possible D gene TRBD1, 5 bases. Germline CDR1 and CDR2: DFQATT and SNEGSKA (reference sequence). V dropped 4 bases and J dropped 2 bases, with 14 bases sitting between them. This CDR3 has 14 amino acids. The CDR3 nucleotides are TGCAGTGCTAATTCAGGGCTGGGACAAGAGACCCAGTACTTC. Encoded protein: CSANSGLGQETQYF.

The rearrangement links TRBV5-1 to TRBJ1-2; no firm D call. V was clipped by 0 bases and J by 4 bases, with 16 bases between them. CDR1 and CDR2 from the germline V gene are SGHRS and YFSETQ. There are 16 residues in the CDR3. CDR3 residues: CASSLGYERTGYGYTF. CDR3 DNA: TGCGCCAGCAGCTTGGGATATGAAAGGACGGGCTATGGCTACACCTTC.

This chain joins TRBV5-1 and TRBJ2-1; D is unclear. Trimming stripped 5 bases from V and 4 bases from J, with 10 bases between. CDR1 is SGHRS and CDR2 is YFSETQ in the germline V gene. This CDR3 is built from 13 residues. Here the CDR3 DNA reads TGCGCCAGCAGTGGCAGTCAGTACAATGAGCAGTTCTTC. Translation: CASSGSQYNEQFF. The full variable domain, its missing parts supplied by reference TRBV5-1 and TRBJ2-1, is KAGVTQTPRYLIKTRGQQVTLSCSPISGHRSVSWYQQTPGQGLQFLFEYFSETQRNKGNFPGRFSGRQFSNSRSEMNVSTLELGDSALYLCASSGSQYNEQFFGPGTRLTVL.

The chain employs TRBV9 and TRBJ2-2; 9 bases line up with TRBD2. This CDR3 spans 15 amino acids. CDR1 and CDR2 (germline): SGDLS, YYNGEE. Trimming cost V 4 bases and J 7 bases; bases outside gene matches: 8. CDR3 loop: CASSHCGRGDGELFF. In nucleotides, the CDR3 is TGTGCCAGCAGCCATTGCGGGAGGGGGGACGGGGAGCTGTTTTTT.

This chain joins TRBV6-5 and TRBJ2-2; a possible D gene is TRBD2 (5 bases). Trimming removed 0 bases at V and 4 bases at J, with 21 bases between. The CDR3 length is 19 residues. Germline-derived CDR1 and CDR2 are MNHEY and SVGAGI. The CDR3, as DNA: TGTGCCAGCAGTTACTCGAGTCTCGGTAGAGGGAGCGCCACCGGGGAGCTGTTTTTT. This encodes CASSYSSLGRGSATGELFF.

This clonotype was counted a few times. The chain couples TRBV12-3 or TRBV12-4 to TRBJ1-2, with D unclear. Trimming took 7 bases from V and 6 from J, leaving 15 bases between them. The CDR3 length is 13 residues. As DNA, the CDR3 is TGTGCCAGCAAAATGACACCGATCGATGGCTACACCTTC. Translated, it gives CASKMTPIDGYTF.

The V gene is TRBV20-1, the J gene TRBJ2-3; 11 bases line up with TRBD2. The CDR3 spans 15 residues. CDR1 and CDR2 (germline): DFQATT, SNEGSKA (reference sequence). V shed 7 bases, J shed 2 bases, and the junction held 8 bases outside the gene matches. The CDR3 loop is CSGDTSGSSTDTQYF. CDR3 DNA sequence: TGCAGTGGGGACACTAGCGGGAGTTCCACAGATACGCAGTATTTT.

The gene calls are TRBV7-8 and TRBJ2-1, with 8 bases fitting TRBD2. The germline CDR1 and CDR2 sequences are SGHVS and FQNEAQ. This CDR3 is 16 amino acids long. V trimming: 4 bases; J trimming: 6 bases; junction bases outside the gene matches: 11. CDR3 DNA sequence: TGTGCCAGCAGCTCGATCGAGGGGACTAGTCTCAATGAGCAGTTCTTC. Translating it yields CASSSIEGTSLNEQFF.

The chain carries TRBV27 and TRBJ2-7; 8 bases are a match to TRBD2. CDR3 length: 15 residues. Germline-derived CDR1 and CDR2 are MNHEY and SMNVEV (reference sequence). The trim removed 1 base at V and 2 bases at J, leaving 4 bases unmatched. CDR3 bases: TGTGCCAGCAGTTTATTCACTAGCGGACCCTACGAGCAGTACTTC. Protein sequence: CASSLFTSGPYEQYF.

The chain links TRBV4-2 to TRBJ1-3; D remains ambiguous. The CDR3 has 14 amino acids. Germline CDR1 is LGHNA and CDR2 is YNFKEQ. Trimming removed 2 bases at V and 4 bases at J, with 9 bases between. CDR3 bases: TGTGCCAGCAGCCAACCTCCATCAGGAAACACCATATATTTT. Amino acid sequence: CASSQPPSGNTIYF.

V gene TRBV3-1 combines with J gene TRBJ2-2; TRBD2 matches 10 bases. CDR3 length: 16 amino acids. Germline CDR1 LGHDT, CDR2 YNNKEL (reference sequence). V lost 4 bases and J lost 5; bases outside the gene matches: 7. The CDR3 spells CASSPSGGLKTGELFF. DNA for the CDR3: TGTGCCAGCAGCCCTAGCGGGGGTTTGAAAACCGGGGAGCTGTTTTTT.

This rearrangement joins TRBV9 to TRBJ2-4, with D perhaps assigned TRBD1 or TRBD2 (5 bases each). Trimming left V 4 bases short and J 6 bases short, with 17 bases between. This CDR3 is built from 15 residues. Germline V gene sequence: CDR1 SGDLS, CDR2 YYNGEE. This CDR3 is CASSPGTSWGNIQYF. The CDR3 nucleotides read TGTGCCAGCAGCCCCGGGACCTCCTGGGGAAACATTCAGTACTTC.

The rearrangement joins TRBV12-3 or TRBV12-4 to TRBJ2-3, with D possibly being TRBD1 or TRBD2 (5 bases each). The length of the CDR3 is 14 residues. The V gene lost 9 bases and the J gene lost 2 bases, with 15 bases spanning the gap. The CDR3 DNA sequence: TGTGCCAGGGCAGTCTGGGGACCCACAGATACGCAGTATTTT. This gives the protein CARAVWGPTDTQYF.